Following are 2 T cell receptor beta chains from one sample sequenced in a study of response to subunit inactivated influenza vaccine. One entry per CDR3 protein results from TCRdb running MiXCR on the RT-PCR reads. The table lists 550,000 to 800,000 distinct CDR3 sequences, around 16% of them singletons. This material consisted of PBMCs from blood, taken about 13 days after vaccination. The origin of the receptors is a man aged 45-60 years who received an inactivated influenza vaccine.

V gene TRBV2 combines with J gene TRBJ1-2; tentative D call: TRBD1 (6 bases). The V end lost 6 bases, the J end lost 8 bases, and 22 bases lay between the germline ends. Germline values: CDR1 SNHLY, CDR2 FYNNEI. CDR3 length equals 15 residues. In DNA form, the CDR3 reads TGTGCCAGCAGCCTTTATAACAGGGATACGCAGGGCTACACCTTC. Translation gives CASSLYNRDTQGYTF.

This clonotype was picked up a small number of times. The genes are TRBV24-1 and TRBJ2-2; 8 positions match TRBD1. Germline V gene sequence: CDR1 KGHDR, CDR2 SFDVKD. CDR3 length equals 15 residues. The ends lost 4 bases at V and 6 bases at J; junction bases unmatched: 6. CDR3 protein: CATSDQGQGAGELFF. DNA of the CDR3: TGTGCCACCAGTGACCAAGGACAGGGTGCCGGGGAGCTGTTTTTT.